This T cell receptor (beta chain) was found in a study of immune heterogeneity within non-small cell lung tumors. Template input, which was bulk tumor genomic DNA, totaled 450 to 600 ng per sample. Multiple widely separated biopsies were taken from each primary tumor at surgery. The patients were newly diagnosed with non-small cell lung cancer, had not been treated, and had curative surgery. Donation came from patients with newly diagnosed non-small cell lung cancer who were having surgery with curative intent. TCR beta CDR3 was amplified by multiplex PCR using 32 V and 13 J primers. TCRdb reprocessed the multiplex PCR reads with MiXCR, giving one entry per CDR3 protein. Of about 4,800 distinct CDR3 sequences in the sample, approximately 30% are singletons; the top ten hold around 20%. Within the sample, this clonotype is medium-sized. Its antigen is not known. Whole-study results and caveats: Local tumor mutational burden correlated moderately but significantly with local T-cell clonality (R roughly 0.37). Tumor sites in a patient shared identical dominant CDR3 beta clonotypes and also carried site-unique high-frequency clones.

The CDR3 contains 13 residues. The V gene lost 7 bases and the J gene lost 1 base, with 10 bases spanning the gap. Germline lookup yields CDR1 SNHLY and CDR2 FYNNEI. V and J are TRBV2 and TRBJ1-1; maybe TRBD1 (6 bases). Sequenced sample: lung tumor tissue. The source of this sequence is a woman aged 50 to 60 with non-small cell lung cancer. DNA of the CDR3: TGTGCCAGCACCCACAGGGAGAACACTGAAGCTTTCTTT. This gives the protein CASTHRENTEAFF.